This entry concerns a single T cell receptor (beta chain). Assay used: immunoSEQ multiplex PCR; TCRdb lists only in-frame clones, some missing. The data hold approximately 110,000 clones, with approximately 89% observed a single time. This record belongs to a study of control samples from healthy donors and cancer patients. The sample consisted of blood. The TCR sequence derives from a woman aged 18-29 years in good health.

This CDR3 is CASWGGPSTDTQYF. The CDR3 DNA sequence: TGTGCCAGCTGGGGGGGGCCCAGCACAGATACGCAGTATTTT. The gene calls are TRBV6-5 and TRBJ2-3, with TRBD2 as a possible D gene (7 bases). The ends were cut back, 8 bases at V and 0 bases at J, with 12 bases in the middle. CDR1 and CDR2 from the germline V gene are MNHEY and SVGAGI. The CDR3 covers 14 residues.